This T cell receptor (beta chain) emerged from a study of cytomegalovirus exposure and HLA in healthy donors. Study at large: An early release of data contained 70 million to 95 million unique TCRs, which came from HLA-typed donors. Study-level findings and limits: Common viral pathogens were later found to be apparently linked to several of the most significant clusters.

Deletions cut 0 bases from V and 5 bases from J, with 16 bases between. Germline CDR1 and CDR2: LGHNA and YNFKEQ. This CDR3 comprises 16 residues. Primers included in the PCR were 60 Vbeta and 13 Jbeta primers. Here immunoSEQ multiplex PCR was the method, and the copy in TCRdb shows in-frame clones only, minus some. Among approximately 180,000 clones, roughly 84% were seen once, and the ten largest hold over 0.2%. Regarding this clone: Its antigen is not identified.

The sample comprised PBMCs. The chain recombines TRBV4-2 with TRBJ1-2, with D unclear. The sequence was collected from a girl under three years old in good health and CMV-seronegative. The CDR3 spells CASSQDLVPLTYGYTF. CDR3 DNA: TGTGCCAGCAGCCAAGATCTGGTCCCACTGACATATGGCTACACCTTC.